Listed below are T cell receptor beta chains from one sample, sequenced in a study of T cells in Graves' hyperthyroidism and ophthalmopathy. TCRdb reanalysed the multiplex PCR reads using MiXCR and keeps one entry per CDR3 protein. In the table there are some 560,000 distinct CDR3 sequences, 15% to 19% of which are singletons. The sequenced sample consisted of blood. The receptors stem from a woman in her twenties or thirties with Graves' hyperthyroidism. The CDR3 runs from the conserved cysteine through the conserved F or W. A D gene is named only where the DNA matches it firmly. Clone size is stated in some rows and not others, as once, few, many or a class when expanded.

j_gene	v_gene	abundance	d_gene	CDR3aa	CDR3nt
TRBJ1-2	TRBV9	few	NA	CASSGHGYTF	TGTGCCAGCAGCGGGCATGGCTACACCTTC
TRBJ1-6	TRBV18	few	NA	CASSPAAQGYYNSPLHF	TGTGCCAGCTCACCAGCGGCTCAGGGCTATTATAATTCACCCCTCCACTTT
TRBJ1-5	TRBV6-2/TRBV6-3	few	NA	CASSYTGHSNQPQHF	TGTGCCAGCAGTTACACGGGACATAGCAATCAGCCCCAGCATTTT
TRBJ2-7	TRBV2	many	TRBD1	CASTRDRVHEQYF	TGTGCCAGCACTAGGGACAGGGTCCACGAGCAGTACTTC
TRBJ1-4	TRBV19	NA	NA	CASSSTVNEKLFF	TGTGCCAGTAGTTCGACAGTGAATGAAAAACTGTTTTTT
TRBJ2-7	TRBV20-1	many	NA	CSAQGVRDEQYF	TGCAGTGCTCAAGGGGTCAGGGACGAGCAGTACTTC
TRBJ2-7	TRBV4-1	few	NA	CASSIRTGLYEQYF	TGCGCCAGCAGCATCCGGACGGGACTTTACGAGCAGTACTTC
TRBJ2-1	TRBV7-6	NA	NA	CASSNGGSSYNEQFF	TGTGCCAGCAGCAACGGCGGCAGCTCCTACAATGAGCAGTTCTTC
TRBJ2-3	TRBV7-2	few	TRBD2	CASSSPGIAGMNTQYF	TGTGCCAGCAGCTCCCCGGGGATAGCGGGTATGAATACGCAGTATTTT
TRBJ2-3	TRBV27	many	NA	CASSTSGRDYTDTQYF	TGTGCCAGCAGTACCTCCGGCAGGGATTACACAGATACGCAGTATTTT
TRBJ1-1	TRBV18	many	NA	CASSLSGVDTEAFF	TGTGCCAGCTCACTCTCAGGGGTTGACACTGAAGCTTTCTTT
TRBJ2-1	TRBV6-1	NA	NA	CAISSPEYNEQFF	TGTGCCATCTCGTCCCCAGAATACAATGAGCAGTTCTTC
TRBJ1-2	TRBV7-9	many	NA	CASSSGVTGGYTF	TGTGCCAGCAGCTCAGGGGTGACGGGAGGCTACACCTTC
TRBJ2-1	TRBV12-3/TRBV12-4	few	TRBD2	CASSLPREGGPSYNEQFF	TGTGCCAGCAGTTTGCCGCGGGAGGGCGGACCTTCCTACAATGAGCAGTTCTTC
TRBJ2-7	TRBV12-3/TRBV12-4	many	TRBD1	CASGRDRGGEQYF	TGTGCCAGCGGAAGGGACAGGGGAGGCGAGCAGTACTTC
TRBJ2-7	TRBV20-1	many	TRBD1	CSARDGNRGPTYEQYF	TGCAGTGCTAGAGATGGGAACAGGGGACCAACCTACGAGCAGTACTTC
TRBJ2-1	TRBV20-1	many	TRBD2	CSARTSGVYNEQFF	TGCAGTGCAAGAACTAGCGGGGTCTACAATGAGCAGTTCTTC